Below, 27 T cell receptor beta chains from the same sample are listed, as sequenced in a study of T cell repertoires in cytomegalovirus infection. The antigens of these receptors remain unknown. TCRdb processed the reads anew with MiXCR; each CDR3 protein has one entry. The sample lists approximately 990,000 distinct CDR3 sequences, under 40% occurring once. Sequenced here: cultured CD8+ T cells from PBMCs, sampled from culture after CMV antigen stimulation. All receptors come from a human donor in good health (CMV status not recorded). Some clones in this sample may be carry-over from other donors' samples.

The rearrangement uses TRBV27 and TRBJ2-1; D perhaps matches TRBD2 (6 bases). V lost 5 bases and J 0 bases, leaving 14 bases between the germline ends. Germline V gives CDR1 MNHEY, CDR2 SMNVEV (reference sequence). The CDR3 length is 16 residues. The DNA of the CDR3 is TGTGCCAGCAGTCGGGATTGGGGGGACTCCTACAATGAGCAGTTCTTC. It encodes CASSRDWGDSYNEQFF.

V and J are TRBV12-3 or TRBV12-4 and TRBJ2-2; no clear D. V shed 7 bases and J shed 2 bases, with 11 bases lying between them. There are 14 residues in the CDR3. For the CDR3, the DNA is TGTGCCAGCACCCCCAGCAGAAACACCGGGGAGCTGTTTTTT. Translation: CASTPSRNTGELFF.

V is TRBV7-2 and J is TRBJ2-1, with D unresolved. CDR1 is SGHTA and CDR2 is FQGNSA in the germline V gene. This CDR3 is 13 amino acids long. Trimming took off 1 base at V and 6 bases at J, with 7 bases between the two ends. CDR3 residues: CTSSLGTVNEQFF. DNA of the CDR3: TGTACCAGCAGCTTAGGGACGGTCAATGAGCAGTTCTTC.

J is TRBJ2-6 and V is TRBV27, with TRBD1 identical over 7 bases. V was clipped by 0 bases and J by 4 bases; unmatched bases: 6. The CDR3 sequence is 17 residues long. Germline CDR1 reads MNHEY; CDR2 reads SMNVEV (reference sequence). The CDR3 sequence is CASSLSSGGTGANVLTF. The CDR3 DNA follows: TGTGCCAGCAGTTTATCTTCAGGGGGTACGGGGGCCAACGTCCTGACTTTC.

In its sample, this clonotype was seen a few times. The CDR3, as DNA: TGTGCCAGCAGCCGTCGGGGGTCTAATGAAAAACTGTTTTTT. Translation: CASSRRGSNEKLFF. The chain recombines TRBV7-9 with TRBJ1-4; D might be TRBD1 (5 bases). The CDR3 totals 14 residues. Germline CDR1 SEHNR, CDR2 FQNEAQ (reference sequence). Trimming stripped 5 bases from V and 3 bases from J, with 10 bases between.

This chain connects TRBV6-6 to TRBJ2-7, with 7 bases that match TRBD1. Germline V gene sequence: CDR1 MNHNY, CDR2 SVGAGI (reference sequence). CDR3 length: 15 residues. J was trimmed by 2 bases and V by 0 bases; bases with no gene match: 4. The CDR3 nucleotides read TGTGCCAGCAGTTACTCAAGGACAGGTCCCTACGAGCAGTACGTC. Protein product: CASSYSRTGPYEQYV.

V and J are TRBV12-3 or TRBV12-4 and TRBJ1-2; no clear D gene. Trimming took off 3 bases at V and 4 bases at J, with 6 bases between the two ends. The CDR3 totals 12 residues. CDR3 sequence (DNA): TGTGCCAGCAGTTTTAATACCTATGGCTACACCTTC. Amino acid sequence: CASSFNTYGYTF.

The V gene is TRBV7-6, the J gene TRBJ2-7; 9 bases are shared with TRBD1. The J segment lost 4 bases and the V segment lost 4 bases, leaving 17 bases of the junction unmatched. Germline V gene data show CDR1 as SGHVS and CDR2 as FNYEAQ. The CDR3 extends over 18 amino acids. The chain's CDR3 is CASSSRDRAQTGVYEQYF. CDR3 bases: TGTGCCAGCAGCTCCCGGGACAGGGCCCAAACGGGAGTTTACGAGCAGTACTTC.

The chain joins TRBV6-1 to TRBJ1-1; 7 bases map to TRBD1. The germline V gene has CDR1 MNHNS and CDR2 SASEGT. V lost 5 bases to trimming and J lost 11 bases; unmatched junction nucleotides: 14. CDR3 length equals 14 residues. The DNA of the CDR3 is TGTGCCAGCAGTCTGTATGACAGGGTAGGAACGGCTTTCTTT. Its translation is CASSLYDRVGTAFF.

The rearrangement links TRBV14 to TRBJ2-2, with 7 bases aligning to TRBD1. V gave up 2 bases and J gave up 6 bases; unmatched junction bases: 12. The CDR3 runs 17 residues. CDR1 and CDR2 from the germline V gene are SGHDN and FVKESK. The CDR3 loop reads CASSQYRTGRSAGELFF. DNA of the CDR3: TGTGCCAGCAGCCAATATCGGACAGGCCGATCGGCCGGGGAGCTGTTTTTT.

This clonotype was picked up a small number of times. V usage is TRBV4-3 and J usage is TRBJ2-1, with 8 bases matching TRBD1. Germline V lookup: CDR1 LGHNA, CDR2 YSLEER. The J segment lost 3 bases and the V segment lost 0 bases, leaving 4 bases of the junction unmatched. The CDR3 totals 16 residues. This CDR3 is CASSQDRTGLYNEQFF. The CDR3 DNA sequence: TGCGCCAGCAGCCAAGATAGGACAGGGCTCTACAATGAGCAGTTCTTC.

The chain joins TRBV7-6 to TRBJ2-1; 9 bases match TRBD1. The J segment lost 7 bases and the V segment lost 3 bases, leaving 25 bases of the junction unmatched. Germline V gene data show CDR1 as SGHVS and CDR2 as FNYEAQ. The CDR3 covers 21 residues. CDR3 bases: TGTGCCAGCAGCTTGGACCCACCCTTCCAGATTACAGGGGGCTTGGGGAATGAGCAGTTCTTC. Its protein product is CASSLDPPFQITGGLGNEQFF.

This clonotype was seen repeatedly, ten times or more. The J gene is TRBJ2-1, the V gene TRBV20-1; a possible D gene is TRBD2 (5 bases). CDR1 is DFQATT, CDR2 SNEGSKA, per germline (reference sequence). Trimming cost V 4 bases and J 6 bases, with 19 bases left between them. This CDR3 comprises 15 residues. The CDR3 DNA sequence: TGCAGTGCTACCCCCGGAGGCTTTGAAGGCAATGAGCAGTTCTTC. It is translated as CSATPGGFEGNEQFF.

This clonotype turned up a few times. The gene calls are TRBV11-2 and TRBJ1-3; the D is unclear. Trimming took 1 base from V and 2 from J, leaving 15 bases between them. Germline CDR1 SGHAT, CDR2 FQNNGV. The CDR3 is 17 residues long. CDR3 sequence: CASSLVSPGYPGNTIYF. The DNA of the CDR3 is TGTGCCAGCAGCTTAGTTTCCCCGGGTTACCCTGGAAACACCATATATTTT.

This clonotype turned up a few times. The CDR3 sequence is CASSQPGQVYEQYF. In DNA, the CDR3 is TGTGCCAGCAGTCAGCCGGGACAGGTTTACGAGCAGTACTTC. V and J are TRBV27 and TRBJ2-7; 8 bases agree with TRBD1. The germline V gene has CDR1 MNHEY and CDR2 SMNVEV (reference sequence). The V segment lost 5 bases and the J segment 4 bases; nucleotides outside the gene matches: 7. The CDR3 consists of 14 residues.

For this clonotype: This may be a read error: a much more frequent sequence differs by one nucleotide. The rearrangement uses TRBV6-6 and TRBJ2-1, with D unresolved. The CDR3 sequence is 13 residues long. CDR1 and CDR2 (germline): MNHNY, SVGAGI (reference sequence). CDR3: CVSNQSPPDEQFF. The CDR3 DNA is TGTGTCAGCAACCAGTCCCCGCCGGATGAGCAGTTCTTC.

Ten or more counts support this clonotype. The genes are TRBV7-2 and TRBJ1-2; 7 bases fit TRBD1. Germline loops: CDR1 SGHTA, CDR2 FQGNSA. CDR3 size: 17 residues. Unmatched junction bases numbered 11, after V lost 2 bases and J lost 2 bases. The CDR3, as DNA: TGTGCCAGCAGCTTAAGGACAGGCCCTTCGGTCAACTATGGCTACACCTTC. Encoded protein: CASSLRTGPSVNYGYTF.

This chain links TRBV6-1 with TRBJ2-5; D might be TRBD1 (5 bases). Trimming pared 2 bases from V and 2 bases from J, leaving 18 bases between. Germline CDR1 and CDR2: MNHNS and SASEGT. The CDR3 loop spans 17 amino acids. The CDR3, as DNA: TGTGCCAGCAGTGAAAGATGGCCACCTAAGGGGCAAGAGACCCAGTACTTC. Translating gives CASSERWPPKGQETQYF.

A word on this clonotype: This clone may be a read error of a much larger clone one base away. The final CDR3 position lacks the conserved phenylalanine or tryptophan, pointing to a likely read error. V and J are TRBV12-3 or TRBV12-4 and TRBJ2-3; no clear D. The V gene lost 6 bases and the J gene lost 0 bases, with 13 bases spanning the gap. This CDR3 comprises 15 residues. The CDR3 reads CASSSYLDSTDTQYS. The CDR3 DNA reads TGTGCCAGCAGCTCATATTTGGACAGCACAGATACGCAGTATTCT.

V gene TRBV4-1 combines with J gene TRBJ1-2; weak D call: TRBD1 (6 bases). The CDR3 loop spans 14 amino acids. CDR1 MGHRA and CDR2 YSYEKL come from the germline V gene. Trimming removed 4 bases at V and 2 bases at J, with 11 bases between. CDR3: CASSRVDRNYGYTF. The CDR3 DNA reads TGCGCCAGCAGCCGTGTAGACAGGAACTATGGCTACACCTTC.

There are a few counts of this clonotype. The V and J genes are TRBV6-2 or TRBV6-3 and TRBJ2-1; 16 bases line up with TRBD2. The CDR3 sequence is 21 residues long. Germline loops: CDR1 MNHEY, CDR2 SVGEGT. J lost 4 bases, V lost 5 bases, and 17 bases had no gene match. CDR3 DNA: TGTGCCAGCAGTCCACCTCCGGGACTAGCGGGGGGGCCTTCTAAATACAATGAGCAGTTCTTC. It encodes CASSPPPGLAGGPSKYNEQFF.

To note about this clonotype: One end of the junction does not line up with germline, which may come from a read error. The chain carries TRBV20-1 and TRBJ2-2, with 10 bases aligning to TRBD2. In germline, CDR1 is DFQATT, CDR2 SNEGSKA (reference sequence). The CDR3 sequence is 14 residues long. CDR3 sequence (DNA): TGCAGTGCTAGAGAAGCGGGGGGGAACGGGGAGCCGTTTTTT. This translates into CSAREAGGNGEPFF.

This rearrangement joins TRBV7-4 to TRBJ2-5, with 7 bases matching TRBD2. Trimming removed 5 bases from V and 4 bases from J; junction bases left unmatched: 10. Germline lookup yields CDR1 SGHVT and CDR2 SQSDAQ. The CDR3 spans 15 residues. The CDR3 protein is CASSPPFGGGETQYF. CDR3 coding DNA: TGTGCCAGCAGCCCCCCTTTTGGGGGGGGAGAGACCCAGTACTTC.

This clonotype was recorded a few times. The gene calls are TRBV12-3 or TRBV12-4 and TRBJ1-1, with TRBD1 as a possible D gene (6 bases). V shed 7 bases and J shed 0 bases, with 12 bases lying between them. The CDR3 is 14 amino acids. CDR3 sequence reads: CASKGQSVNTEAFF. The CDR3 DNA is TGTGCCAGCAAAGGACAGTCAGTGAACACTGAAGCTTTCTTT.

V usage is TRBV7-2 and J usage is TRBJ1-6; D unclear. V was shortened by 7 bases and J by 11 bases, with 15 bases between the two germline ends. The CDR3 runs 13 residues. From germline, CDR1 is SGHTA and CDR2 FQGNSA. This CDR3 is CASIDSFGPPLHF. Written as DNA, the CDR3 is TGTGCCAGCATCGATTCTTTTGGGCCACCCCTCCACTTT.

A word on this clonotype: Germline is not matched at one junction end, which may reflect a read error. This chain links TRBV15 with TRBJ2-2; the match to TRBD1 covers 9 bases. The germline CDR1 and CDR2 sequences are LNHNV and YYDKDF (reference sequence). The CDR3 covers 15 residues. CDR3 in DNA: TGTGTCACCAGCACGACAGGGGGTTTCACCGGGGAGCTGTTTTTT. Protein sequence: CVTSTTGGFTGELFF.

This clonotype was detected ten times or more. The chain combines TRBV27 with TRBJ1-2; no clear D gene. The CDR3 is 13 amino acids. Germline CDR1 MNHEY, CDR2 SMNVEV (reference sequence). V dropped 3 bases and J dropped 5 bases, with 10 bases sitting between them. The CDR3 protein is CASSFGTSYGYTF. In DNA form, the CDR3 reads TGTGCCAGCAGTTTCGGCACCTCATATGGCTACACCTTC.